What follows is one TCR beta chain and its context. In germline, CDR1 is SEHNR, CDR2 FQNEAQ (reference sequence). CDR3 length: 16 residues. V shed 5 bases and J 0 bases; nucleotides not matched to a gene: 7. TCR beta CDR3 regions were amplified from RNA transcripts. HTBI primers served in a first-round RT-PCR, which a second-round multiplex PCR followed. TCRdb passed the multiplex PCR reads through MiXCR, listing each CDR3 protein once. The sample comprises about 590,000 distinct CDR3 sequences, about 40% of which are singletons, and less than 4.5% rests with the top ten. Clinical symptoms, serum thyroxine, TRAb, thyroid ultrasound and orbital computed tomography were relied on for diagnosis. The sample comes from a study of Graves' ophthalmopathy and Graves' hyperthyroidism.

Sequencing was carried out using peripheral blood or thyroid tissue (not recorded which). J is TRBJ1-3 and V is TRBV7-9; 7 bases match TRBD1. The receptor comes from an adult man with Graves' hyperthyroidism. As DNA, the CDR3 is TGTGCCAGCAGCCCACGGGGACAGCCCTCTGGAAACACCATATATTTT. Protein sequence: CASSPRGQPSGNTIYF.